The entry that follows covers one TCR beta chain sequence. Its antigen is undetermined. The PCR ran on 60 Vbeta and 13 Jbeta primers. As originally analysed: A follow-up analysis tallied tens of millions of unique TCR beta chains, roughly 11 million shared. Measured with immunoSEQ multiplex PCR; TCRdb has only the in-frame clones, and not every one. D and trimming come from the DNA, and the V and J calls and clone size come from that table. Among roughly 130,000 clones, roughly 80% were seen once, and the ten largest hold 3% to 4%. V was clipped by 3 bases and J by 5 bases, with 10 bases between them. The CDR3 is 13 amino acids. Germline loops: CDR1 SEHNR, CDR2 FQNEAQ (reference sequence). This sample was included in a study of cytomegalovirus exposure and HLA in healthy donors. Study-level findings and limits: For presence/absence analyses, sequencing depth was assumed to be roughly uniform across donors. A link between a missense DCLRE1C variant and TCR beta V- and J-gene trimming emerged from a later analysis.

The sequencing sample was made of PBMCs. The rearrangement links TRBV7-9 to TRBJ1-2; a weak D match, TRBD1 (6 bases). This TCR was recovered from a woman aged 40 to 49 in good health and CMV-seronegative. For the CDR3, the DNA is TGTGCCAGCAGCTTCGGGGACACTTATGGCTACACCTTC. Its translation is CASSFGDTYGYTF.